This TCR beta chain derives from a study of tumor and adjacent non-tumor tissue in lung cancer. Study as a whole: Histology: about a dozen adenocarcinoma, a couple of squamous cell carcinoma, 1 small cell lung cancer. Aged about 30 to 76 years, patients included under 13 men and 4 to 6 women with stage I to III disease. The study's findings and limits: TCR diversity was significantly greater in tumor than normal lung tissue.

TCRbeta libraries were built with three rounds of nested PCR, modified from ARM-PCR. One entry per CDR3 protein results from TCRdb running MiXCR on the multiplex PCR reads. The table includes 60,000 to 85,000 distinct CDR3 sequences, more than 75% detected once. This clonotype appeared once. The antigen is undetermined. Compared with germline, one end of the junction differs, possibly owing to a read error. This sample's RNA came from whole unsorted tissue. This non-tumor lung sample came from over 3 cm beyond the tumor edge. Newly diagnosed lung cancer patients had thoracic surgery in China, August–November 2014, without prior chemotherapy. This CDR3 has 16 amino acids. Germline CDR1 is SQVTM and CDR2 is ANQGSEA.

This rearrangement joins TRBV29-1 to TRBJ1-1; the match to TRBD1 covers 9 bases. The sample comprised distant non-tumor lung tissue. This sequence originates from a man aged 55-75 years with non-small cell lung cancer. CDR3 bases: TGTAGCGTTGGACCCGTCCGGACAGGGGAGTGGACTGAAGCTTTCTTT. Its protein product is CSVGPVRTGEWTEAFF. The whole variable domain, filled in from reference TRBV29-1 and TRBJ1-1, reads SAVISQKPSRDICQRGTSLTIQCQVDSQVTMMFWYRQQPGQSLTLIATANQGSEATYESGFVIDKFPISRPNLTFSTLTVSNMSPEDSSIYLCSVGPVRTGEWTEAFFGQGTRLTVV.